The 30 T cell receptor beta chains presented below share a single source sample, sequenced in a study of T-cell memory formation after mild COVID-19. TCRdb fed the 5' RACE reads into MiXCR, producing one record per CDR3 protein. Of 350,000 to 450,000 distinct CDR3 sequences listed, 24% are singletons. Sequenced material: PBMCs or a T cell subset sorted from them (not recorded which). The receptors come from an adult woman who had mild COVID-19 (a few samples of this study predate the infection). Cell type and time point are not known.

The chain combines TRBV5-5 with TRBJ2-3, with TRBD1 as a possible D gene (5 bases). This CDR3 contains 16 residues. Trimming removed 0 bases from V and 6 bases from J, with 17 bases in between. In germline, CDR1 is SGHKS, CDR2 YYEKEE (reference sequence). CDR3 residues: CASSLDARAGGDTQYF. The CDR3, as DNA: TGTGCCAGCAGCTTGGATGCCAGGGCCGGTGGGGATACGCAGTATTTT.

There are a few counts of this clonotype. This chain uses TRBV2 with TRBJ2-1, with D possibly TRBD1 on 7 matching bases. The germline V gene has CDR1 SNHLY and CDR2 FYNNEI. V was clipped by 8 bases and J by 9 bases, with 20 bases between them. CDR3 length: 14 amino acids. The CDR3 here is CASLIDRVGGEQFF. The CDR3, as DNA: TGTGCCAGCCTCATAGACAGGGTCGGGGGTGAGCAGTTCTTC. The full variable domain, completed using reference TRBV2 and TRBJ2-1, is EPEVTQTPSHQVTQMGQEVILRCVPISNHLYFYWYRQILGQKVEFLVSFYNNEISEKSEIFDDQFSVERPDGSNFTLKIRSTKLEDSAMYFCASLIDRVGGEQFFGPGTRLTVL.

This clonotype occurred a few times. The chain links TRBV5-1 to TRBJ2-7, with D possibly TRBD1 on 6 matching bases. CDR1 SGHRS and CDR2 YFSETQ come from the germline V gene. Trimming removed 7 bases at V and 2 bases at J, with 13 bases between. This CDR3 region has 13 residues. The CDR3 region has the DNA TGCGCCAGCTCCCGGACAGCACCCTACGAGCAGTACTTC. Its translation is CASSRTAPYEQYF. The complete variable domain, with remaining parts taken from reference TRBV5-1 and TRBJ2-7, reads KAGVTQTPRYLIKTRGQQVTLSCSPISGHRSVSWYQQTPGQGLQFLFEYFSETQRNKGNFPGRFSGRQFSNSRSEMNVSTLELGDSALYLCASSRTAPYEQYFGPGTRLTVT.

The V gene is TRBV4-2, the J gene TRBJ2-7; D unclear. The CDR3 contains 16 residues. The V end was cut by 0 bases, the J end by 0 bases, with 12 bases between. In germline, CDR1 is LGHNA, CDR2 YNFKEQ. The CDR3 loop is CASSQEPTANSYEQYF. The DNA of the CDR3 is TGTGCCAGCAGCCAAGAGCCGACCGCAAACTCCTACGAGCAGTACTTC.

J is TRBJ2-1 and V is TRBV15; D may be TRBD1 (5 bases). Trimming left V 2 bases short and J 6 bases short, with 8 bases between. This CDR3 contains 13 residues. CDR1 LNHNV and CDR2 YYDKDF come from the germline V gene (reference sequence). The CDR3 region has the DNA TGTGCCACCAGCAGATATCAGGGCAATGAGCAGTTCTTC. This translates into CATSRYQGNEQFF.

The gene calls are TRBV30 and TRBJ1-5; possible D gene TRBD1, 5 bases. This CDR3 spans 14 amino acids. V lost 1 base to trimming and J lost 2 bases, with 9 bases between them. CDR1 GTSNPN and CDR2 SVGIG come from the germline V gene (reference sequence). The CDR3 coding sequence is TGTGCCTGGAGTGCAATACAGGGCAATCAGCCCCAGCATTTT. It codes for CAWSAIQGNQPQHF.

The chain joins TRBV24-1 to TRBJ2-7, with D perhaps TRBD2 (5 bases). Germline V gene sequence: CDR1 KGHDR, CDR2 SFDVKD. V was pared by 7 bases and J by 7 bases, with 10 bases between. The CDR3 spans 11 residues. CDR3: CATSFTGEQYF. The CDR3 DNA reads as TGTGCCACCAGCTTCACGGGAGAGCAGTACTTC.

This chain uses TRBV6-5 with TRBJ1-5, with D hard to call. This CDR3 spans 13 amino acids. Looked up from germline, CDR1 is MNHEY and CDR2 is SVGAGI. V was pared by 0 bases and J by 6 bases, with 6 bases between. The CDR3 DNA reads as TGTGCCAGCAGTTACTCGACCGGTCAGCCCCAGCATTTT. Protein: CASSYSTGQPQHF.

There are a few counts of this clonotype. CDR3 in amino acids: CASSPLDRGNTEAFF. CDR3 DNA sequence: TGTGCCAGCTCACCGTTGGACAGGGGGAACACTGAAGCTTTCTTT. J is TRBJ1-1 and V is TRBV18; TRBD1 matches at 9 bases. J was trimmed by 1 base and V by 3 bases; bases with no gene match: 3. Per the germline V gene, CDR1 is KGHSH and CDR2 is LQKENI. There are 15 residues in the CDR3.

Only a few counts were recorded for this clonotype. The chain links TRBV28 to TRBJ2-7; D uncertain. CDR1 and CDR2 from the germline V gene are MDHEN and SYDVKM. CDR3 size: 12 residues. V dropped 4 bases and J dropped 7 bases, with 11 bases sitting between them. In DNA form, the CDR3 reads TGTGCCAGCAGTTCCCGACCCCTTGAGCAGTACTTC. Its translation is CASSSRPLEQYF.

This chain joins TRBV29-1 and TRBJ2-7; possibly TRBD1 or TRBD2 for D (5 bases each). With 3 bases removed from V and 6 bases from J, the gap between germline ends came to 9 bases. Germline loops: CDR1 SQVTM, CDR2 ANQGSEA. The CDR3 spans 11 residues. CDR3 sequence: CSVEFGGEQYF. The CDR3 bases are TGCAGCGTTGAGTTTGGGGGCGAGCAGTACTTC.

This clonotype was observed a few times. This chain connects TRBV29-1 to TRBJ2-3, with D perhaps TRBD1 (6 bases). The CDR3 sequence is 13 residues long. CDR1 SQVTM and CDR2 ANQGSEA come from the germline V gene. Between the trimmed V and J ends, which lost 5 bases and 0 bases, there was a span of 9 bases. CDR3 loop: CSVRDTSTDTQYF. In nucleotides, the CDR3 is TGCAGCGTTAGGGACACGAGCACAGATACGCAGTATTTT.

This clonotype occurred once. The rearrangement uses TRBV7-9 and TRBJ2-5; 13 bases agree with TRBD2. The V gene end was trimmed by 5 bases and the J gene end by 5 bases; junction bases not matched to a gene: 2. CDR1 is SEHNR, CDR2 FQNEAQ, per germline (reference sequence). The CDR3 length is 14 residues. CDR3 amino acids: CASSPTSGRETQYF. CDR3 bases: TGTGCCAGCAGCCCGACTAGCGGGAGGGAGACCCAGTACTTC.

This clonotype was seen more than once but under ten times. The V gene is TRBV18, the J gene TRBJ2-1; possibly TRBD1 or TRBD2 for D (5 bases each). The CDR3 covers 15 residues. V was clipped by 3 bases and J by 0 bases, with 9 bases between them. In germline, CDR1 is KGHSH, CDR2 LQKENI. The CDR3 DNA is TGTGCCAGCTCACCGGGGGTGTACTCCTACAATGAGCAGTTCTTC. It translates to CASSPGVYSYNEQFF.

This clonotype has just a few counts. V usage is TRBV6-4 and J usage is TRBJ2-3; D is possibly TRBD2 (5 bases). Germline CDR1 and CDR2: MRHNA and SNTAGT. Trimming cost V 3 bases and J 3 bases, with 16 bases left between them. This CDR3 spans 16 amino acids. DNA for the CDR3: TGTGCCAGCAGTGAGGGGATAGCGTTTCCGACAGATACGCAGTATTTT. Encoded protein: CASSEGIAFPTDTQYF.

The genes are TRBV5-1 and TRBJ1-1; D not resolved. This CDR3 comprises 15 residues. Per the germline V gene, CDR1 is SGHRS and CDR2 is YFSETQ. V was shortened by 4 bases and J by 4 bases, with 17 bases between the two germline ends. The CDR3 is CASSPRVEGGTEAFF. Written as DNA, the CDR3 is TGCGCCAGCAGCCCGCGAGTTGAGGGCGGCACTGAAGCTTTCTTT.

This clonotype has more than one count but fewer than ten. J is TRBJ1-5 and V is TRBV4-1; 10 positions agree with TRBD1. V gave up 1 base and J gave up 14 bases; unmatched junction bases: 11. Looked up from germline, CDR1 is MGHRA and CDR2 is YSYEKL. The CDR3 runs 15 residues. CDR3 sequence: CASSQGGTGARGEHF. Here the CDR3 DNA reads TGCGCCAGCAGCCAAGGGGGGACAGGGGCTCGCGGGGAGCATTTT.

CDR3 region: CASSSRTSGRARSYNEQFF. The DNA of the CDR3 is TGTGCCAGCAGCTCCCGGACTAGCGGGAGGGCCCGCTCCTACAATGAGCAGTTCTTC. V is TRBV7-2 and J is TRBJ2-1; TRBD2 aligns across 15 bases. This CDR3 has 19 amino acids. Looked up from germline, CDR1 is SGHTA and CDR2 is FQGNSA. V shed 4 bases and J 0 bases; nucleotides not matched to a gene: 7.

The chain employs TRBV4-1 and TRBJ2-1; a possible D gene is TRBD2 (5 bases). The CDR3 has 12 amino acids. Deletions cut 2 bases from V and 15 bases from J, with 14 bases between. Germline V lookup: CDR1 MGHRA, CDR2 YSYEKL. CDR3 in amino acids: CASSQPREILFF. DNA for the CDR3: TGCGCCAGCAGCCAACCCCGGGAAATCCTGTTCTTC.

The sample holds a few counts of this clonotype. This chain joins TRBV5-6 and TRBJ1-5; 7 positions match TRBD1. Germline V gene sequence: CDR1 SGHDT, CDR2 YYEEEE. With V trimmed by 0 bases and J by 7 bases, 1 base remained unmatched. The CDR3 sequence is 13 residues long. In DNA, the CDR3 is TGTGCCAGCAGCTTGGAGGGACAGCAGCCCCAGCATTTT. Protein sequence: CASSLEGQQPQHF.

The rearrangement links TRBV11-2 to TRBJ1-2; no clear D. Germline CDR1 reads SGHAT; CDR2 reads FQNNGV. Between the trimmed V and J ends, which lost 1 base and 8 bases, there was a span of 8 bases. This CDR3 region has 12 residues. The CDR3 coding sequence is TGTGCCAGCAGCTTAGCCGCGAACGGCTACACCTTC. Protein: CASSLAANGYTF.

This clonotype was counted between two and nine times. V is TRBV11-2 and J is TRBJ1-1; D is unclear. Trimming took 1 base from V and 3 from J, leaving 9 bases between them. CDR3 length: 14 amino acids. Germline values: CDR1 SGHAT, CDR2 FQNNGV. This CDR3 reads CASSLVGPHTEAFF. CDR3 in DNA: TGTGCCAGCAGCTTAGTAGGGCCGCACACTGAAGCTTTCTTT.

The rearrangement joins TRBV11-2 to TRBJ1-1; the match to TRBD1 covers 7 bases. From germline, CDR1 is SGHAT and CDR2 FQNNGV. The length of the CDR3 is 16 residues. V gave up 4 bases and J gave up 5 bases; unmatched junction bases: 13. The DNA for the CDR3 is TGTGCCAGCAGCTCCTACAGGGGACCGGATTTTACTGAAGCTTTCTTT. This sequence encodes CASSSYRGPDFTEAFF.

The V call is TRBV20-1, the J call TRBJ1-5; D is perhaps TRBD1 (5 bases). This CDR3 has 16 residues. Germline loops: CDR1 DFQATT, CDR2 SNEGSKA (reference sequence). V was trimmed by 3 bases and J by 1 base, leaving 16 bases between them. The chain's CDR3 is CSARHQGKLSNQPQHF. CDR3 bases: TGCAGTGCTAGGCATCAGGGAAAATTGAGCAATCAGCCCCAGCATTTT.

Only a few counts were recorded for this clonotype. V and J are TRBV6-6 and TRBJ2-1; D gene unclear. CDR1 is MNHNY, CDR2 SVGAGI, per germline (reference sequence). CDR3 length equals 13 residues. Between the trimmed V and J ends, which lost 7 bases and 7 bases, there was a span of 14 bases. The CDR3 sequence is CASMASLLNEQFF. The CDR3 bases are TGTGCCAGCATGGCGTCCCTCTTGAATGAGCAGTTCTTC.

The chain is built from TRBV5-4 and TRBJ2-1, with 8 bases identical to TRBD2. Looked up from germline, CDR1 is SGHNT and CDR2 is YYREEE (reference sequence). V shed 4 bases, J shed 4 bases, and the junction held 7 bases outside the gene matches. This CDR3 contains 15 residues. This chain's CDR3 is CASSLTSGFYNEQFF. CDR3 DNA: TGTGCCAGCAGCCTTACTAGCGGTTTTTACAATGAGCAGTTCTTC.

Only a few counts were recorded for this clonotype. The genes are TRBV6-2 or TRBV6-3 and TRBJ1-1; no reliable D call. The germline gives CDR1 MNHEY, CDR2 SVGEGT. This CDR3 has 12 amino acids. Trimming removed 7 bases at V and 6 bases at J, with 12 bases between. CDR3 DNA: TGTGCCAGCAAACGCGGCGGCTCTGAAGCTTTCTTT. Translating gives CASKRGGSEAFF.

The chain combines TRBV7-2 with TRBJ1-5; D is unresolved. The CDR3 is 13 amino acids. The germline V gene has CDR1 SGHTA and CDR2 FQGNSA. Trimming stripped 5 bases from V and 3 bases from J, with 8 bases between. The CDR3 is CASSPSLNQPQHF. The CDR3 DNA follows: TGTGCCAGCAGCCCCTCTCTCAATCAGCCCCAGCATTTT.

This clonotype has only a few counts. J is TRBJ1-1 and V is TRBV12-3 or TRBV12-4; D not certain. Trimming removed 6 bases from V and 4 bases from J, with 12 bases in between. This CDR3 is built from 13 residues. In DNA form, the CDR3 reads TGTGCCAGCAGCTTAACCGGTGCCACTGAAGCTTTCTTT. Translated: CASSLTGATEAFF.

The rearrangement links TRBV5-1 to TRBJ2-1, with no clear D. CDR1 SGHRS and CDR2 YFSETQ come from the germline V gene. V lost 0 bases and J 2 bases, leaving 12 bases between the germline ends. The CDR3 covers 16 residues. CDR3 DNA sequence: TGCGCCAGCAGCTTGGGTGAGCGAGTACCCTACAATGAGCAGTTCTTC. It specifies CASSLGERVPYNEQFF.